This TCR beta chain was found in a study of T cell responses to AZD1222 COVID-19 vaccine. TCRdb's copy holds only in-frame clones and misses some; the assay was immunoSEQ multiplex PCR. This table has some 85,000 clones, around 93% appearing once. Study findings and constraints: Unmutated regions of variants are reportedly targeted by nearly half of spike-specific TCRs. The repertoires were collected only after the peak T cell response.

CDR3 length equals 16 residues. Germline V gene data show CDR1 as MNHNY and CDR2 as SVGAGI (reference sequence). V lost 3 bases, J lost 6 bases, and 12 bases stayed unmatched. This clone was seen a single time. Its antigen is unidentified. The rearrangement links TRBV6-6 to TRBJ2-7; 9 bases agree with TRBD1. Sequenced material: peripheral blood, taken on day 0 of AZD1222 vaccination. The clonotype originates from an adult in good health. CDR3 sequence (DNA): TGTGCCAGCAGTTATATACAAGGACAGGGGTCTGCCGAGCAGTACTTC. Translation: CASSYIQGQGSAEQYF.